This T cell receptor beta chain was retrieved from a study of type 1 and type 2 diabetes patients (dated by TCRdb to the mid-2010s). Looking at the study overall: Roughly ten type 1 diabetes patients, four type 2 diabetes patients and about six nondiabetic controls, all recruited in China, made up the cohort. Across the study, CD4+ and CD8+ T cells were positively selected from PBMCs by means of CD4 or CD8 MicroBeads on MACS columns. The whole study generated fewer than 25 million paired-end reads. The study used high-throughput sequencing to profile TCRbeta repertoires and compare individuals with type 1 diabetes, type 2 diabetes and no diabetes. For the type 1 diabetes patients, the type 2 diabetes patients acted as a disease comparison group. When roughly 22-cycle amplification was compared with approximately 27-cycle amplification, V gene usage looked similar, suggesting that primer efficiencies were similar and PCR bias was random. Sequencing of the TCRbeta libraries was paired-end and was performed on Illumina HiSeq 2000 or MiSeq instruments.

All diabetic patients met standard classification criteria for type 1 or type 2 diabetes, with glucose and C-peptide assessed by WHO-recommended methods. Exclusion applied to any donor with other autoimmune diseases or infections within the previous four weeks. Approximately 9.7 milliliters of peripheral blood were drawn from each participant. PBMCs were isolated with LymphoPrep density separation. This clonotype was observed a handful of times. There is no known antigen for this receptor. There are no base qualities to consult, and no much larger clone falls within one base. Instrument used: Illumina MiSeq. Genomic DNA from sorted T cell subsets was used as template for TCRbeta CDR3 amplification. Multiplex PCR with 30 forward and 13 reverse primers amplified the TCRbeta CDR3 region. After the PCR products were purified with AMPure XP beads, a second PCR of 20 to 30 cycles was run to add indices and adaptors. Before sequencing, the QIAquick Gel Extraction Kit was used to gel-purify the libraries. For the original study's pipeline: FLASH was used to merge the paired-end reads, and IgBLAST was used to align the reads to IMGT V, D and J germline references. Reads with below 70% alignment identity to germline references were discarded, and some 12 million reads were retained study-wide. IMGT definitions were followed to assign CDR3 boundaries, reading frame and productivity. Highly-expanded clones were defined as clones making up 1% or more of reads, and normalized Shannon entropy was used to measure diversity. Unpaired two-tailed t-tests were used to test group differences in Shannon entropy. Using fastp trimming at Q25 and MiXCR clonotype assembly, TCRdb reanalyzed the public sequencing data and kept in-frame beta chains. Rows are combined by CDR3 protein, so each entry shows the most common genes and DNA. Here the V and J calls rest on TCRdb's processing, not on the authors' analysis. A total of 270,000 or so distinct CDR3 sequences appear in this sample, roughly 50% of them only once. The top ten clonotypes cover about 13% of the sample.

What the authors observed across the whole study: Since just a limited number of T2D and control samples were sequenced, some T1D-only HECs might also appear in more T2D or control samples. The study groups were not matched for age and gender, which could bias interpretation. Type 2 diabetes repertoires showed high diversity, significantly greater than type 1 diabetes repertoires in both CD4+ and CD8+ T cells. Type 2 diabetes patients had few highly-expanded CD4+ clones (median one), and those clones made up a median about 3.9% of reads. Type 2 diabetes and control samples had highly correlated V and J gene usage patterns, with the correlation between samples averaging roughly 0.97.

The source material was peripheral blood mononuclear cells (PBMCs). This clonotype was sampled from a young man with type 2 diabetes.

The CDR3 here reads CSARQGYTEAFF. The nucleotides are TGCAGTGCTAGACAGGGTTATACTGAAGCTTTCTTT. The sequence joins TRBV20-1 to TRBJ1-1, and perhaps TRBD1 as D gene, on 5 matching bases. The germline V gene encodes CDR1 DFQATT and CDR2 SNEGSKA (reference sequence). The CDR3 runs 12 residues from the cysteine to the phenylalanine. Only the CDR3 DNA stays, 36 bases, in frame from base 1. V loses 2 bases of germline sequence and J loses 5 bases, and the interval between the two ends is 9 bases.